A single sample gave rise to the 12 T cell receptor beta chains below, sequenced in a study of blood T cell repertoires in COVID-19. Clones were read by immunoSEQ multiplex PCR, and TCRdb kept only the in-frame ones, dropping some. The sample shows 300,000 to 350,000 clones, nearly 90% of them seen only once. Sequenced: PBMCs or T cells enriched from blood (not recorded which). These receptors originate from a woman under 30 with acute COVID-19.

The genes are TRBV3-1 (or the pseudogene TRBV3-2) and TRBJ1-1; D call uncertain. The CDR3 is made up of 12 amino acids. Trimming stripped 1 base from V and 4 bases from J, with 4 bases between. Germline CDR1 and CDR2: LGHDT and YNNKEL (reference sequence). CDR3 DNA sequence: TGTGCCAGCAGCCAAGCTGTCACTGAAGCTTTCTTT. This gives the protein CASSQAVTEAFF.

The rearrangement uses TRBV5-1 and TRBJ2-7, with 10 bases aligning to TRBD2. With 2 bases clipped from V and 6 bases from J, the junction kept 11 bases outside the gene matches. The CDR3 totals 16 residues. CDR1 SGHRS and CDR2 YFSETQ come from the germline V gene. In DNA form, the CDR3 reads TGCGCCAGCAGCTTAACAGCGGGAGGGCCGTCACTCGAGCAGTACTTC. Translation: CASSLTAGGPSLEQYF. Looking up the rest from reference TRBV5-1 and TRBJ2-7 gives the full variable domain: KAGVTQTPRYLIKTRGQQVTLSCSPISGHRSVSWYQQTPGQGLQFLFEYFSETQRNKGNFPGRFSGRQFSNSRSEMNVSTLELGDSALYLCASSLTAGGPSLEQYFGPGTRLTVT.

The rearrangement joins TRBV27 to TRBJ1-5; D not resolved. The V end was cut by 2 bases, the J end by 0 bases, with 11 bases between. The germline CDR1 and CDR2 sequences are MNHEY and SMNVEV (reference sequence). The CDR3 extends over 16 amino acids. The CDR3 nucleotides are TGTGCCAGCAGTTTAATTGGGCAGAGTAGCAATCAGCCCCAGCATTTT. It is translated as CASSLIGQSSNQPQHF.

This clone rates as medium-sized. The chain joins TRBV6-5 to TRBJ2-7; 11 bases fit TRBD1. Germline assignment: CDR1 MNHEY and CDR2 SVGAGI. J was trimmed by 6 bases and V by 6 bases; bases with no gene match: 4. CDR3 length equals 13 residues. CDR3 region: CASSKDRGREQYF. Here the CDR3 DNA reads TGTGCCAGCAGCAAGGACAGGGGGCGCGAGCAGTACTTC.

The chain carries TRBV5-1 and TRBJ1-2, with a weak D call TRBD1 (6 bases). The ends were cut back, 0 bases at V and 8 bases at J, with 17 bases in the middle. The CDR3 has 15 residues. Germline V gene data show CDR1 as SGHRS and CDR2 as YFSETQ. The CDR3 reads CASSLGSAGARGYTF. The CDR3 nucleotides are TGCGCCAGCAGCTTGGGATCGGCGGGGGCGAGGGGCTACACCTTC.

This chain uses TRBV10-3 with TRBJ2-1; 10 bases map to TRBD2. J lost 4 bases, V lost 3 bases, and 6 bases had no gene match. Germline V lookup: CDR1 ENHRY, CDR2 SYGVKD. CDR3 length: 16 residues. The CDR3 sequence: CAISDQQAGGYNEQFF. The CDR3 DNA sequence: TGTGCCATCAGTGATCAACAAGCGGGAGGGTACAATGAGCAGTTCTTC.

This clone came up a few times. This chain uses TRBV7-2 with TRBJ2-7, with 12 bases fitting TRBD2. The V and J ends lost 2 bases and 2 bases, in that order; junction bases with no gene match: 1. The CDR3 extends over 15 amino acids. The germline gives CDR1 SGHTA, CDR2 FQGNSA. CDR3 sequence reads: CASSLRTSGAYEQYF. As DNA, the CDR3 is TGTGCCAGCAGCTTACGGACTAGCGGGGCCTACGAGCAGTACTTC.

This rearrangement joins TRBV27 to TRBJ2-7; TRBD2 agrees at 8 bases. The CDR3 extends over 16 amino acids. Germline loops: CDR1 MNHEY, CDR2 SMNVEV (reference sequence). Unmatched junction bases numbered 13, after V lost 6 bases and J lost 3 bases. CDR3 DNA: TGTGCCAGCAGCCCACGACCGGGACTAGTGGGCTACGAGCAGTACTTC. Translated: CASSPRPGLVGYEQYF.

The rearrangement uses TRBV28 and TRBJ1-5; D is unclear. With 3 bases removed from V and 4 bases from J, the gap between germline ends came to 4 bases. Germline V gene data show CDR1 as MDHEN and CDR2 as SYDVKM. CDR3 length: 12 residues. The CDR3 coding sequence is TGTGCCAGCAGTTTCTCGAATCAGCCCCAGCATTTT. Its translation is CASSFSNQPQHF.

The genes are TRBV30 and TRBJ1-5, with D possibly TRBD1 on 6 matching bases. V was shortened by 4 bases and J by 1 base, with 17 bases between the two germline ends. This CDR3 comprises 16 residues. CDR1 and CDR2 from the germline V gene are GTSNPN and SVGIG (reference sequence). CDR3 DNA: TGTGCCTGGAATCCGGGATTAACAGGGAGCAATCAGCCCCAGCATTTT. Its translation: CAWNPGLTGSNQPQHF.

The J gene is TRBJ2-6, the V gene TRBV5-1; TRBD1 aligns across 7 bases. From germline, CDR1 is SGHRS and CDR2 YFSETQ. The CDR3 covers 18 residues. V was clipped by 0 bases and J by 0 bases; unmatched bases: 6. The CDR3 region has the DNA TGCGCCAGCAGCTTGGGAGGGGGCCCCAGCTCTGGGGCCAACGTCCTGACTTTC. Its translation is CASSLGGGPSSGANVLTF.

V gene TRBV28 combines with J gene TRBJ1-6; a weak D match, TRBD1 (5 bases). The V gene lost 2 bases and the J gene lost 5 bases, with 16 bases spanning the gap. This CDR3 is 17 amino acids long. CDR1 and CDR2 from the germline V gene are MDHEN and SYDVKM. The CDR3 protein is CASSLGSGTAHNSPLHF. Here the CDR3 DNA reads TGTGCCAGCAGTTTAGGTTCCGGGACTGCTCATAATTCACCCCTCCACTTT.